The clone carrying this TCR beta chain was seen repeatedly, ten times or more. The TCR beta library used iRepertoire HTBI primers with Arm-PCR amplification of CDR3. TCRdb reprocessed the multiplex PCR reads via MiXCR and lists one record per CDR3 protein. The repertoire includes roughly 500,000 distinct CDR3 sequences, 12% of them detected once, and roughly 8.9% sits in the top ten. Trimming shortened V by 2 bases and J by 4 bases, and 14 bases separated the two germline ends. The CDR3 length is 16 residues. The data derive from a study of regulatory T cells in long-lasting Graves disease. Time point: newly diagnosed GD, antithyroid drugs for less than 3 months. The TCR library was prepared using RNA isolated from PBMCs. The same specimen was also included in a second study, on T cells in Graves' hyperthyroidism and ophthalmopathy.

J is TRBJ2-2 and V is TRBV12-3 or TRBV12-4; possible D gene TRBD2, 5 bases. The starting material was peripheral blood mononuclear cells (PBMCs), obtained at new diagnosis, from a patient treated with antithyroid drugs. This TCR was sampled from a woman aged 25 to 45 with Graves disease. CDR3 loop: CASSLLAGASTGELFF. In DNA, the CDR3 is TGTGCCAGCAGTTTACTAGCAGGAGCGAGCACCGGGGAGCTGTTTTTT.